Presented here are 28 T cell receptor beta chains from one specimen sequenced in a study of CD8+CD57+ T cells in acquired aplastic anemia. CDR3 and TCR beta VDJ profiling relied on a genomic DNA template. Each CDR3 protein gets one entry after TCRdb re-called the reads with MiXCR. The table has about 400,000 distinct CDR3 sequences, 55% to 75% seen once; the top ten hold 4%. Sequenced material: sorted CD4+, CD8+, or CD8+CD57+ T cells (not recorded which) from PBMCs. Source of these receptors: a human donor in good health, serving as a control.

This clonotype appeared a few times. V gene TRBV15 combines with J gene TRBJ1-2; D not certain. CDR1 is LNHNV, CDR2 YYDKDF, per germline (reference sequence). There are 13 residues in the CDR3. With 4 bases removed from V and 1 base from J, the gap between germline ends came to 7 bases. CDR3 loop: CATSMGGNYGYTF. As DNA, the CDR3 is TGTGCCACCAGCATGGGCGGTAACTATGGCTACACCTTC. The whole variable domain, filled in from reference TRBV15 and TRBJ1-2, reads DAMVIQNPRYQVTQFGKPVTLSCSQTLNHNVMYWYQQKSSQAPKLLFHYYDKDFNNEADTPDNFQSRRPNTSFCFLDIRSPGLGDTAMYLCATSMGGNYGYTFGSGTRLTVV.

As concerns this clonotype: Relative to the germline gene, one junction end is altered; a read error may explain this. CDR3 residues: CASSLQAGGTDTQYF. CDR3 coding DNA: TGTGCCAGCAGCTTACAAGCGGGGGGCACAGATACGCAGTATTTT. The chain is built from TRBV5-1 and TRBJ2-3, with 8 bases identical to TRBD2. The CDR3 length is 15 residues. CDR1 and CDR2 (germline): SGHRS, YFSETQ.

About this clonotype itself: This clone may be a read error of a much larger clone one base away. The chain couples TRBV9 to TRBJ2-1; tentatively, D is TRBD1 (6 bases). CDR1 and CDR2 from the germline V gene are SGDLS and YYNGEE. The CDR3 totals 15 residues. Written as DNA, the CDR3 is TGTGCCAGCAGCTTAGATGCCCTACAGGGAAATGTGCAGTTCTTC. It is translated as CASSLDALQGNVQFF.

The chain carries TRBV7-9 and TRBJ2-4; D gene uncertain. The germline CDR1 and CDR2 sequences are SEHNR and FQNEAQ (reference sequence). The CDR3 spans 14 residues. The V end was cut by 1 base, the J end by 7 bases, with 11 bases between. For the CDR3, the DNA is TGTGCCAGCAGCTTAGGACTGGGGTGGAACATTCAGTACTTC. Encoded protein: CASSLGLGWNIQYF.

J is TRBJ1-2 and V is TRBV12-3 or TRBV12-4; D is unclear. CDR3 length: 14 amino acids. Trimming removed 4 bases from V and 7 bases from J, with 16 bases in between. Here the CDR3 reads CASSWWSYVSGYTF. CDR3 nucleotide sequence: TGTGCCAGCAGTTGGTGGTCTTACGTCAGTGGCTACACCTTC.

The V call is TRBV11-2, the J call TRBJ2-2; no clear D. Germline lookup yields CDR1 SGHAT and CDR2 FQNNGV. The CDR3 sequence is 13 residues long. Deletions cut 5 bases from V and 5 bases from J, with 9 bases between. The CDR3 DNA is TGTGCCAGCAGCCTAGGTCTAACCGGGGAGCTGTTTTTT. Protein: CASSLGLTGELFF.

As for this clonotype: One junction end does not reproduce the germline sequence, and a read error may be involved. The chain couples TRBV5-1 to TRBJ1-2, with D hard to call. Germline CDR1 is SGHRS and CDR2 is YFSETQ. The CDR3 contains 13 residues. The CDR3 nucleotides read TGTGCCAGCAGCTTGGAAAGCGTCCGTGGCTACACCTTC. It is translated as CASSLESVRGYTF.

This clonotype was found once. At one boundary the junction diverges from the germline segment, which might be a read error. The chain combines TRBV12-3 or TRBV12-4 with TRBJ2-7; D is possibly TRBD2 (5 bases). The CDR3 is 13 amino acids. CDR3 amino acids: CASRQDLPYEKYF. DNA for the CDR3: TGTGCCAGCAGGCAGGACTTGCCCTACGAGAAGTACTTC.

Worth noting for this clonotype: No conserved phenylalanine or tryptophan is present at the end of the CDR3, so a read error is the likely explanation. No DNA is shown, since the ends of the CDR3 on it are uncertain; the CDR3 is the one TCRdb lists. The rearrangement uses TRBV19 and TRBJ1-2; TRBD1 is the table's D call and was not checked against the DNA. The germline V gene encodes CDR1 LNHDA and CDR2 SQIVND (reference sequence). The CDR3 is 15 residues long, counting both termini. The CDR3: CASSTQGNTEAFFAQ.

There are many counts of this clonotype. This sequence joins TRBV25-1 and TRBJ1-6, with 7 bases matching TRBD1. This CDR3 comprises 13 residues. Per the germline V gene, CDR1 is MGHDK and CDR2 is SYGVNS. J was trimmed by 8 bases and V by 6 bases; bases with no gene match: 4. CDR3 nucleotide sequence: TGTGCCAGCAGACAGGGGCGGGATTCACCCCTCCACTTT. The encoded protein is CASRQGRDSPLHF. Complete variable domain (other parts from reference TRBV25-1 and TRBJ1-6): EADIYQTPRYLVIGTGKKITLECSQTMGHDKMYWYQQDPGMELHLIHYSYGVNSTEKGDLSSESTVSRIRTEHFPLTLESARPSHTSQYLCASRQGRDSPLHFGNGTRLTVT.

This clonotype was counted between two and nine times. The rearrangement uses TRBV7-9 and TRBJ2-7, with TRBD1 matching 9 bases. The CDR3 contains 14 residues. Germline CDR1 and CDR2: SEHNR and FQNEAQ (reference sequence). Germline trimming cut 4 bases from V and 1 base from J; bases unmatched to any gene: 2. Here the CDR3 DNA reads TGTGCCAGCAGCTACGACAGGGGGTCCTACGAGCAGTACTTC. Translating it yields CASSYDRGSYEQYF.

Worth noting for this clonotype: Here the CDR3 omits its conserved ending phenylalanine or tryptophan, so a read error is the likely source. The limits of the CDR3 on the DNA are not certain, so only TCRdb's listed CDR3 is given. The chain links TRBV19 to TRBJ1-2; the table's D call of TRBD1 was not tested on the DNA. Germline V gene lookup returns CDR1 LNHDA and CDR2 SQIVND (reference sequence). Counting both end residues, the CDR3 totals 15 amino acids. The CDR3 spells CAITGHGGQPQHYTD.

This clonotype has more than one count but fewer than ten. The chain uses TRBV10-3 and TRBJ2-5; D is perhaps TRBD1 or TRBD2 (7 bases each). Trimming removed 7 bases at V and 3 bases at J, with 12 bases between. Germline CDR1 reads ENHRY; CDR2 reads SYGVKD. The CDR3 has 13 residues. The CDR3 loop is CAIKAGGEETQYF. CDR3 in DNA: TGTGCCATCAAAGCAGGGGGGGAAGAGACCCAGTACTTC.

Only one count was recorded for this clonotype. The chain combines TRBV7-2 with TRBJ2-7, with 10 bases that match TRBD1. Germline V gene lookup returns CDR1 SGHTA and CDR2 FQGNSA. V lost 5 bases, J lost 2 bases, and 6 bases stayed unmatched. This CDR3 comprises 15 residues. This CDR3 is CASSRQGAQTYEQYF. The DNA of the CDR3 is TGTGCCAGCAGCCGACAGGGGGCGCAAACCTACGAGCAGTACTTC.

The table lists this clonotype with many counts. In DNA, the CDR3 is TGCGCCAGCAGCTTGGAACTGAGTAGCACAGATACGCAGTATTTT. Protein: CASSLELSSTDTQYF. This chain uses TRBV5-1 with TRBJ2-3, with D hard to call. Trimming left V 0 bases short and J 0 bases short, with 8 bases between. CDR1 is SGHRS, CDR2 YFSETQ, per germline. The length of the CDR3 is 15 residues. Full variable domain (rest looked up from reference TRBV5-1 and TRBJ2-3): KAGVTQTPRYLIKTRGQQVTLSCSPISGHRSVSWYQQTPGQGLQFLFEYFSETQRNKGNFPGRFSGRQFSNSRSEMNVSTLELGDSALYLCASSLELSSTDTQYFGPGTRLTVL.

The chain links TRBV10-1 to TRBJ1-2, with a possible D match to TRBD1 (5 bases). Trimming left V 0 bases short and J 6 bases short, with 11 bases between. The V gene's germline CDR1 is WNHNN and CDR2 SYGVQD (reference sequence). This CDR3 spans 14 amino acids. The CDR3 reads CASSESVGGNGYTF. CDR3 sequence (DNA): TGCGCCAGCAGTGAGTCAGTCGGGGGAAATGGCTACACCTTC.

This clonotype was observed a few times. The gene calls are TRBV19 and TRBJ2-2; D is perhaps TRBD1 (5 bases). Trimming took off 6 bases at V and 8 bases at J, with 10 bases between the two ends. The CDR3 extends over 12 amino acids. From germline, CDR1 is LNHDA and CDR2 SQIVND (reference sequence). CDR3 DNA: TGTGCCAGTAGCCTTTGGACAGGGGAGCTGTTTTTT. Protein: CASSLWTGELFF. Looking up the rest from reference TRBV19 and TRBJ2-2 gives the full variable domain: DGGITQSPKYLFRKEGQNVTLSCEQNLNHDAMYWYRQDPGQGLRLIYYSQIVNDFQKGDIAEGYSVSREKKESFPLTVTSAQKNPTAFYLCASSLWTGELFFGEGSRLTVL.

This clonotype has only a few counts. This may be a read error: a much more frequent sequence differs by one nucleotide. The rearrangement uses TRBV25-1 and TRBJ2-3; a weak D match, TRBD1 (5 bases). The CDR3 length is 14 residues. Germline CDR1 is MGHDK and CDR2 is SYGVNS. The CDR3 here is CASSLDGETGTQYF. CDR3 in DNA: TGTGCCAGCAGCTTGGATGGGGAAACAGGTACGCAGTATTTT. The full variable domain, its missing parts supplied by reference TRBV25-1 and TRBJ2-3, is EADIYQTPRYLVIGTGKKITLECSQTMGHDKMYWYQQDPGMELHLIHYSYGVNSTEKGDLSSESTVSRIRTEHFPLTLESARPSHTSQYLCASSLDGETGTQYFGPGTRLTVL.

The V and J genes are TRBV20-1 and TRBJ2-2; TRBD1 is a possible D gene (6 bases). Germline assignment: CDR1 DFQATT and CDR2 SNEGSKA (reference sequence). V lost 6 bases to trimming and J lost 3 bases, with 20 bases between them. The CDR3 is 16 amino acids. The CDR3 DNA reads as TGCAGTGCAGAGGACAGCGCAACTAATGACACCGGGGAGCTGTTTTTT. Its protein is CSAEDSATNDTGELFF.

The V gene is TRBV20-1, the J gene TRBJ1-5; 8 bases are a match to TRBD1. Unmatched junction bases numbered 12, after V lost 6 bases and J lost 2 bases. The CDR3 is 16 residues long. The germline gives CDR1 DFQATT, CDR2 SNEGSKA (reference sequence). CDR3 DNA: TGCAGTGCCAAACAGGGGGGGGGCTCTGGCAATCAGCCCCAGCATTTT. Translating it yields CSAKQGGGSGNQPQHF.

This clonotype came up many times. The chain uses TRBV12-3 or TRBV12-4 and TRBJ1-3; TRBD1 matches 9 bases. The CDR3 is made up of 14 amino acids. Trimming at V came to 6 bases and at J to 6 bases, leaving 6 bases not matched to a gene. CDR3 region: CASRRTGGENTIYF. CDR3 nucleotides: TGTGCCAGCAGAAGAACAGGGGGCGAAAACACCATATATTTT.

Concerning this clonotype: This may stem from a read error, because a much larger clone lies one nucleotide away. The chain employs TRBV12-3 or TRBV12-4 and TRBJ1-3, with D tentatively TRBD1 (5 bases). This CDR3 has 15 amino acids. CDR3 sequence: CANSFGDQAGNTIYF. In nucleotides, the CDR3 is TGTGCCAACAGTTTTGGGGACCAAGCAGGAAACACCATATATTTT.

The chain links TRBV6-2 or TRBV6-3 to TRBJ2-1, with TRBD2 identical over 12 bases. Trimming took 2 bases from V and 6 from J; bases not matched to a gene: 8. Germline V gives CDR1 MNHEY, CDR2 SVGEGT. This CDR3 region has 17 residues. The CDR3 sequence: CASSYRLLAGGRNEQFF. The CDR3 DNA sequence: TGTGCCAGCAGTTACCGCCTCCTAGCGGGGGGGCGCAATGAGCAGTTCTTC.

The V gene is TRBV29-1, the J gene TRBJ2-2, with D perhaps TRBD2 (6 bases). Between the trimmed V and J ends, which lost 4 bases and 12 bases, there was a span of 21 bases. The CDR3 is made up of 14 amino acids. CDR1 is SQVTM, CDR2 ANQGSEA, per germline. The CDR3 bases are TGCAGCGTTGTCGGAGGGCCAGGCACAGATAAGCTGTTTTTT. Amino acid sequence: CSVVGGPGTDKLFF.

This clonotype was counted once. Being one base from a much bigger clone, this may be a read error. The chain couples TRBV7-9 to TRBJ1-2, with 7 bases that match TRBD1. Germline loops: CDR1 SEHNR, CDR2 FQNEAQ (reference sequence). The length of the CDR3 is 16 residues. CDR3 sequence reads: CASSGSRGETNCGYTF. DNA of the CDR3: TGTGCCAGCAGTGGTTCCAGGGGGGAAACTAACTGTGGCTACACCTTC.

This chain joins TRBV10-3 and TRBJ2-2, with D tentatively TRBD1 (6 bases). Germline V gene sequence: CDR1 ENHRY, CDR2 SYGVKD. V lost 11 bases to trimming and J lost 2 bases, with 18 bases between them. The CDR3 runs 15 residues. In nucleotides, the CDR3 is TGTGCCCCCAGGGCAGGGGTCTTAAACACCGGGGAGCTGTTTTTT. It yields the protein CAPRAGVLNTGELFF.

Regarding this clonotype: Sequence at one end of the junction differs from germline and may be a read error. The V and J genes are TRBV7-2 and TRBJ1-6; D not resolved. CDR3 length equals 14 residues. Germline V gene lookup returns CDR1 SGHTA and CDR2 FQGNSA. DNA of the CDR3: TGTGCCAGCACCTTGCAGCTCGGGGAATCCCACCTCCAGTTT. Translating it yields CASTLQLGESHLQF. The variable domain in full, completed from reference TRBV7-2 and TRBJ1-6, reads GAGVSQSPSNKVTEKGKDVELRCDPISGHTALYWYRQSLGQGLEFLIYFQGNSAPDKSGLPSDRFSAERTGGSVSTLTIQRTQQEDSAVYLCASTLQLGESHLQFGNGTRLTVT.

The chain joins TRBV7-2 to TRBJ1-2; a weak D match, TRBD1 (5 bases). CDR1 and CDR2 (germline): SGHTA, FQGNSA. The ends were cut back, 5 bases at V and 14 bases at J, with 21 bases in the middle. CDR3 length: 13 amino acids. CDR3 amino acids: CASSPDRDQPQTF. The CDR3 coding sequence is TGTGCCAGCAGCCCAGACAGAGATCAGCCCCAGACCTTC.